The 7 T cell receptor beta chains presented below share a single source sample, sequenced in a study of T cells in Graves' hyperthyroidism and ophthalmopathy. Amplified TCR beta CDR3 regions came from RNA transcripts. HTBI primers were used for first-round RT-PCR of the TCR CDR3. TCRdb ran MiXCR on the multiplex PCR reads and lists one entry per CDR3 protein. The table includes roughly 630,000 distinct CDR3 sequences, 15% to 19% detected once. The sample was blood. Receptors originate from a woman in her 30s with Graves' hyperthyroidism.

In its sample, this clonotype was seen a few times. This may arise from a read error, as a much more abundant clone is one base away. The gene calls are TRBV12-3 or TRBV12-4 and TRBJ2-5; unclear D gene. The CDR3 length is 11 residues. Trimming stripped 7 bases from V and 5 bases from J, with 8 bases between. The CDR3 nucleotides are TGTGCCAGCACCTTGTCGGAGACCCAGTACTTC. As protein: CASTLSETQYF.

This clonotype turned up a few times. This sequence joins TRBV30 and TRBJ1-5; TRBD1 matches 8 bases. The CDR3 loop spans 13 amino acids. Germline V CDR1 and CDR2: GTSNPN, SVGIG (reference sequence). The V and J ends lost 5 bases and 5 bases, in that order; junction bases with no gene match: 5. CDR3: CAWAQGEDQPQHF. The CDR3 nucleotides read TGTGCCTGGGCACAGGGGGAGGATCAGCCCCAGCATTTT.

This clonotype was detected many times. The chain is built from TRBV27 and TRBJ1-6; no firm D call. Trimming took off 3 bases at V and 2 bases at J, with 8 bases between the two ends. The CDR3 has 15 residues. The germline gives CDR1 MNHEY, CDR2 SMNVEV (reference sequence). CDR3 protein: CASSLMGTYNSPLHF. The DNA for the CDR3 is TGTGCCAGCAGTTTGATGGGGACCTATAATTCACCCCTCCACTTT.

A note on this clonotype: This could be a read error, since a much larger clone is one nucleotide away. The gene calls are TRBV30 and TRBJ2-3; TRBD2 agrees at 12 bases. Germline V CDR1 and CDR2: GTSNPN, SVGIG (reference sequence). CDR3 size: 18 residues. The CDR3 sequence: CAWSVRSGLAGSTGTQYF. Here the CDR3 DNA reads TGTGCCTGGAGTGTACGTAGCGGACTAGCGGGATCCACAGGTACGCAGTATTTT.

This clonotype was picked up a small number of times. V is TRBV20-1 and J is TRBJ1-1; tentative D call: TRBD1 (5 bases). V lost 5 bases and J lost 0, with 19 bases in between. The CDR3 consists of 16 residues. Looked up from germline, CDR1 is DFQATT and CDR2 is SNEGSKA (reference sequence). The CDR3: CSAEIRVSSMNTEAFF. CDR3 DNA: TGCAGTGCTGAAATCAGGGTTAGTTCTATGAACACTGAAGCTTTCTTT.

This clonotype was seen only a few times. The rearrangement joins TRBV20-1 to TRBJ1-6; D call uncertain. Deletions cut 4 bases from V and 9 bases from J, with 13 bases between. The CDR3 totals 13 residues. Germline V lookup: CDR1 DFQATT, CDR2 SNEGSKA (reference sequence). CDR3 nucleotides: TGCAGTGCTACTCGGGAGGGAGCTTCACCCCTCCACTTT. Its translation is CSATREGASPLHF.

The chain combines TRBV30 with TRBJ2-3; tentative D call: TRBD1 (5 bases). The CDR3 covers 14 residues. With 7 bases removed from V and 4 bases from J, the gap between germline ends came to 18 bases. Germline lookup yields CDR1 GTSNPN and CDR2 SVGIG (reference sequence). The CDR3 is CASKKGYGADTQYF. CDR3 DNA sequence: TGTGCCTCCAAAAAGGGGTATGGGGCAGATACGCAGTATTTT.